The 31 T cell receptor beta chains given below trace back to one sample, sequenced in a study of blood T cell repertoires in COVID-19. The protocol was immunoSEQ multiplex PCR, while the TCRdb copy is restricted to in-frame clones and leaves out a portion. Of 430,000 or so clones in the sample, over 75% were seen once. Sequencing was carried out using PBMCs or T cells enriched from blood (not recorded which). Every receptor here comes from a woman aged 18-29 years who had been exposed to COVID-19.

Regarding this clone: Additional DNA sequences in this sample encode the identical CDR3. The chain has TRBV6-5 and TRBJ1-6; the match to TRBD1 covers 7 bases. Germline-derived CDR1 and CDR2 are MNHEY and SVGAGI. The CDR3 runs to 14 residues. J gave up 5 bases and V 6 bases, and 4 bases lay outside the gene matches. The CDR3 region has the DNA TGTGCCAGCAGAACCGGGACAGATAATTCACCCCTCCACTTT. Amino acid sequence: CASRTGTDNSPLHF.

The CDR3 bases are TGCGCCAGCAGCCAAGTAATGGGCCCCGCGTACGAGCAGTACTTC. Translation gives CASSQVMGPAYEQYF. The chain combines TRBV4-3 with TRBJ2-7; D call uncertain. V lost 1 base and J 4 bases, leaving 14 bases between the germline ends. This CDR3 contains 15 residues. From germline, CDR1 is LGHNA and CDR2 YSLEER.

The chain recombines TRBV7-9 with TRBJ2-7; TRBD2 matches at 8 bases. V lost 2 bases, J lost 7 bases, and 10 bases stayed unmatched. CDR1 and CDR2 from the germline V gene are SEHNR and FQNEAQ (reference sequence). The CDR3 consists of 15 residues. CDR3 amino acids: CASSLTGGPSREQYF. The CDR3 nucleotides are TGTGCCAGCAGCTTAACGGGAGGGCCTTCTCGAGAGCAGTACTTC.

This clone showed up just once. CDR3 bases: TGTGCCAGCAGCATACCCGTTCGGACTAGCGGGATTTGGTCAGATACGCAGTATTTT. It codes for CASSIPVRTSGIWSDTQYF. The chain recombines TRBV7-4 with TRBJ2-3; 12 positions agree with TRBD2. The CDR3 is 19 residues long. CDR1 and CDR2 (germline): SGHVT, SQSDAQ. The V and J ends lost 5 bases and 4 bases, in that order; junction bases with no gene match: 16.

A single count supports this clone. The chain carries TRBV9 and TRBJ2-1; no clear D. In germline, CDR1 is SGDLS, CDR2 YYNGEE. Trimming pared 0 bases from V and 4 bases from J, leaving 11 bases between. CDR3 length: 15 residues. The CDR3 loop reads CASSVVRAPYNEQFF. CDR3 DNA sequence: TGTGCCAGCAGCGTAGTCAGAGCGCCTTACAATGAGCAGTTCTTC.

This clone was observed a single time. This chain links TRBV11-2 with TRBJ1-6; 9 bases line up with TRBD1. From germline, CDR1 is SGHAT and CDR2 FQNNGV. This CDR3 is built from 14 residues. J gave up 7 bases and V 7 bases, and 5 bases lay outside the gene matches. The CDR3 region is CASKGQGINSPLHF. Here the CDR3 DNA reads TGTGCCAGCAAGGGACAGGGTATCAATTCACCCCTCCACTTT.

The V and J genes are TRBV21-1 and TRBJ1-5; the table gives TRBD1 as D, unverified against the DNA. TRBV21-1 is shown as a pseudogene. The CDR3 totals 18 residues. The CDR3 loop reads CASSKARWDSYSNQPQHF. CDR3 DNA: TGTGCCAGCAGCAAAGCGCGGTGGGACAGTTATAGCAATCAGCCCCAGCATTTT.

This clone occurred once. V is TRBV11-2 and J is TRBJ2-5; TRBD2 matches 8 bases. The CDR3 has 18 residues. Trimming took 0 bases from V and 1 from J; bases not matched to a gene: 10. Germline-derived CDR1 and CDR2 are SGHAT and FQNNGV. CDR3 DNA: TGTGCCAGCAGCTTAGATCCCGGGACTAGGGGAGCCCAAGAGACCCAGTACTTC. Its protein is CASSLDPGTRGAQETQYF.

The chain joins TRBV14 to TRBJ1-6; tentative D call: TRBD1 (6 bases). The ends were cut back, 5 bases at V and 4 bases at J, with 12 bases in the middle. Per the germline V gene, CDR1 is SGHDN and CDR2 is FVKESK. The CDR3 length is 15 residues. CDR3 residues: CASSSRGAYNSPLHF. CDR3 coding DNA: TGTGCCAGCAGCTCCCGGGGGGCGTATAATTCACCCCTCCACTTT.

The rearrangement uses TRBV6-5 and TRBJ2-6, with a possible D match to TRBD1 (5 bases). Germline loops: CDR1 MNHEY, CDR2 SVGAGI. Trimming took off 5 bases at V and 3 bases at J, with 8 bases between the two ends. This CDR3 is built from 14 residues. The CDR3 sequence: CASSRGGGANVLTF. CDR3 nucleotide sequence: TGTGCCAGCAGTAGGGGTGGTGGGGCCAACGTCCTGACTTTC.

The V call is TRBV27, the J call TRBJ1-5, with 8 positions matching TRBD1. The CDR3 length is 13 residues. Looked up from germline, CDR1 is MNHEY and CDR2 is SMNVEV (reference sequence). Here the CDR3 DNA reads TGTGTCACTATGGCAGGGGGCGGTCAGCCCCAGCATTTT. This gives the protein CVTMAGGGQPQHF.

This chain connects TRBV4-3 to TRBJ1-2, with TRBD1 identical over 8 bases. Germline assignment: CDR1 LGHNA and CDR2 YSLEER. V trimming: 0 bases; J trimming: 7 bases; junction bases outside the gene matches: 10. The CDR3 has 16 residues. CDR3 DNA: TGCGCCAGCAGCCAAGATCGAGGGCAGGGGGCGCGTGGCTACACCTTC. The encoded protein is CASSQDRGQGARGYTF.

This chain connects TRBV27 to TRBJ1-5; TRBD1 agrees at 9 bases. The CDR3 consists of 14 residues. V was clipped by 6 bases and J by 8 bases; unmatched bases: 8. Germline V gene lookup returns CDR1 MNHEY and CDR2 SMNVEV (reference sequence). The CDR3 loop is CASRWGQGNEPQHF. The CDR3 region has the DNA TGTGCCAGCAGGTGGGGACAGGGAAACGAGCCCCAGCATTTT.

This chain connects TRBV3-1 (or the pseudogene TRBV3-2) to TRBJ2-7; weak D call: TRBD1 (6 bases). CDR1 is LGHDT, CDR2 YNNKEL, per germline (reference sequence). The length of the CDR3 is 14 residues. Trimming cost V 1 base and J 9 bases, with 16 bases left between them. CDR3 sequence reads: CASSQARLSRGQYF. CDR3 bases: TGTGCCAGCAGCCAAGCACGTCTTTCCAGGGGGCAGTACTTC.

A remark on this clone: Other DNA sequences from this sample encode an identical CDR3 as well. The chain combines TRBV28 with TRBJ2-1; D remains ambiguous. Germline V gene sequence: CDR1 MDHEN, CDR2 SYDVKM. V was clipped by 3 bases and J by 7 bases, with 7 bases between them. The CDR3 is 12 amino acids. CDR3 nucleotides: TGTGCCAGCAGTTTCCCAAATAATGAGCAGTTCTTC. Translated: CASSFPNNEQFF.

CDR3 in amino acids: CASRPDTFISYEQYF. The CDR3 nucleotides are TGTGCCAGCAGACCCGACACGTTTATTTCCTACGAGCAGTACTTC. This chain links TRBV28 with TRBJ2-7, with unresolved D. The CDR3 is 15 amino acids. Germline-derived CDR1 and CDR2 are MDHEN and SYDVKM. V was trimmed by 6 bases and J by 1 base, leaving 16 bases between them.

The chain has TRBV5-1 and TRBJ2-3; D remains unclear. Per the germline V gene, CDR1 is SGHRS and CDR2 is YFSETQ. Trimming pared 0 bases from V and 0 bases from J, leaving 11 bases between. This CDR3 region has 16 residues. The CDR3 DNA sequence: TGCGCCAGCAGCTTGGTGGTCACTAAGAGCACAGATACGCAGTATTTT. Its translation: CASSLVVTKSTDTQYF.

The J gene is TRBJ2-3, the V gene TRBV5-4; the match to TRBD2 covers 7 bases. The CDR3 runs to 14 residues. After removal of 5 bases from V and 3 bases from J, the junction contained 6 bases not matched to a gene. Germline loops: CDR1 SGHNT, CDR2 YYREEE (reference sequence). CDR3 residues: CASSPPSGTDTQYF. In nucleotides, the CDR3 is TGTGCCAGCAGTCCCCCTAGCGGAACAGATACGCAGTATTTT.

In its sample, this clone was seen a few times. The chain has TRBV11-3 and TRBJ1-1; TRBD1 agrees at 8 bases. The germline CDR1 and CDR2 sequences are SGHNT and YENEEA. CDR3 length equals 14 residues. Trimming at V came to 5 bases and at J to 3 bases, leaving 5 bases not matched to a gene. Here the CDR3 DNA reads TGTGCCAGCAGCATGACAGGGGCGTACACTGAAGCTTTCTTT. Protein sequence: CASSMTGAYTEAFF.

This chain connects TRBV6-5 to TRBJ1-2; 9 nucleotides line up with TRBD1. V lost 1 base, J lost 8 bases, and 11 bases stayed unmatched. Germline CDR1 reads MNHEY; CDR2 reads SVGAGI. This CDR3 is 16 amino acids long. The CDR3 protein is CASSYLPTGGESGYTF. CDR3 DNA sequence: TGTGCCAGCAGTTACTTGCCTACAGGGGGCGAGAGCGGCTACACCTTC.

The V and J genes are TRBV11-2 and TRBJ1-2; perhaps TRBD1 as D (5 bases). Germline assignment: CDR1 SGHAT and CDR2 FQNNGV. V shed 5 bases and J shed 4 bases, with 8 bases lying between them. CDR3 length equals 12 residues. In DNA, the CDR3 is TGTGCCAGCAGCCCTCAGGGCTATGGCTACACCTTC. Translated, it gives CASSPQGYGYTF.

V gene TRBV29-1 combines with J gene TRBJ1-4, with no clear D. V gave up 7 bases and J gave up 8 bases, with 17 bases separating them. The V gene's germline CDR1 is SQVTM and CDR2 ANQGSEA. CDR3 length: 13 residues. The CDR3 region is CSAELSPGEKLFF. The CDR3 region has the DNA TGCAGCGCCGAATTGAGCCCGGGGGAAAAACTGTTTTTT.

The chain carries TRBV5-4 and TRBJ1-1; D might be TRBD1 (6 bases). Germline CDR1 SGHNT, CDR2 YYREEE (reference sequence). Trimming pared 5 bases from V and 3 bases from J, leaving 8 bases between. There are 12 residues in the CDR3. CDR3: CASSYRDTEAFF. Written as DNA, the CDR3 is TGTGCCAGCAGTTACAGGGACACTGAAGCTTTCTTT.

This chain links TRBV11-2 with TRBJ1-3; D remains unclear. The germline V gene has CDR1 SGHAT and CDR2 FQNNGV. The CDR3 totals 11 residues. With 6 bases removed from V and 10 bases from J, the gap between germline ends came to 10 bases. CDR3 DNA: TGTGCCAGCAGTCTCGGAGGGACCATATATTTT. Protein product: CASSLGGTIYF.

The chain has TRBV18 and TRBJ2-7, with 9 bases fitting TRBD1. The CDR3 spans 15 residues. V gave up 3 bases and J gave up 5 bases; unmatched junction bases: 8. Germline values: CDR1 KGHSH, CDR2 LQKENI. CDR3 loop: CASSPGTGITHEQYF. DNA of the CDR3: TGTGCCAGCTCACCCGGGACAGGGATTACCCACGAGCAGTACTTC. Full variable domain (missing parts from reference TRBV18 and TRBJ2-7): NAGVMQNPRHLVRRRGQEARLRCSPMKGHSHVYWYRQLPEEGLKFMVYLQKENIIDESGMPKERFSAEFPKEGPSILRIQQVVRGDSAAYFCASSPGTGITHEQYFGPGTRLTVT.

This clone showed up just a few times. This CDR3 is CASSATGVGYTF. CDR3 DNA sequence: TGTGCCAGCAGTGCGACAGGGGTCGGCTACACCTTC. The rearrangement links TRBV27 to TRBJ1-2; 8 bases fit TRBD1. Germline V CDR1 and CDR2: MNHEY, SMNVEV (reference sequence). The V and J ends lost 5 bases and 8 bases, in that order; junction bases with no gene match: 4. The length of the CDR3 is 12 residues.

V gene TRBV7-9 combines with J gene TRBJ2-7; unclear D gene. This CDR3 region has 13 residues. V lost 1 base, J lost 3 bases, and 7 bases lay in between. Germline V CDR1 and CDR2: SEHNR, FQNEAQ (reference sequence). CDR3 sequence: CASSLVVGYEQYF. CDR3 DNA sequence: TGTGCCAGCAGCTTAGTTGTCGGCTACGAGCAGTACTTC.

J is TRBJ1-1 and V is TRBV14; D gene uncertain. The CDR3 is 16 residues long. Trimming left V 1 base short and J 0 bases short, with 12 bases between. Germline V gene lookup returns CDR1 SGHDN and CDR2 FVKESK. CDR3 amino acids: CASSQVHLLMNTEAFF. CDR3 nucleotides: TGTGCCAGCAGCCAAGTTCACCTACTCATGAACACTGAAGCTTTCTTT. Variable domain in full (rest from reference TRBV14 and TRBJ1-1): EAGVTQFPSHSVIEKGQTVTLRCDPISGHDNLYWYRRVMGKEIKFLLHFVKESKQDESGMPNNRFLAERTGGTYSTLKVQPAELEDSGVYFCASSQVHLLMNTEAFFGQGTRLTVV.

This clone was counted only a few times. The rearrangement joins TRBV27 to TRBJ2-1, with 9 bases lining up with TRBD1. This CDR3 is built from 18 residues. Germline CDR1 reads MNHEY; CDR2 reads SMNVEV (reference sequence). V lost 5 bases and J lost 4; bases outside the gene matches: 15. CDR3 region: CASSPDRGTLKLYNEQFF. In nucleotides, the CDR3 is TGTGCCAGCAGTCCCGACAGGGGGACCTTGAAACTGTACAATGAGCAGTTCTTC.

This clone was seen once. The rearrangement uses TRBV7-8 and TRBJ1-3; D is unclear. CDR3 length equals 15 residues. With 2 bases removed from V and 0 bases from J, the gap between germline ends came to 8 bases. The germline gives CDR1 SGHVS, CDR2 FQNEAQ. Written as DNA, the CDR3 is TGTGCCAGCAGCTTATTTTCGGTCTCTGGAAACACCATATATTTT. This gives the protein CASSLFSVSGNTIYF.

This clone was detected many times. V usage is TRBV28 and J usage is TRBJ2-1; 11 bases match TRBD1. This CDR3 has 15 residues. Germline V gene lookup returns CDR1 MDHEN and CDR2 SYDVKM. V lost 6 bases to trimming and J lost 6 bases; unmatched junction nucleotides: 7. CDR3 protein: CASRPGQGAPNEQFF. In nucleotides, the CDR3 is TGTGCCAGCAGACCCGGACAGGGGGCCCCCAATGAGCAGTTCTTC.